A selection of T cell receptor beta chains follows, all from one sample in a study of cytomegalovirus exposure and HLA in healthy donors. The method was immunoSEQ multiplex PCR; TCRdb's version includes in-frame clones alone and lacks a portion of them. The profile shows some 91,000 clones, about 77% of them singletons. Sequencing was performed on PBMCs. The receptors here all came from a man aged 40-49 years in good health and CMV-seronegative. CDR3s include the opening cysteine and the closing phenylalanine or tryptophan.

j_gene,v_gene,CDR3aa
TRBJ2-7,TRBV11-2,CASSLLAGSSYEQYF
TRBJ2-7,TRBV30,CAWSVSVDGEQYF
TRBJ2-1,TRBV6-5,CASRRTSSDEQFF
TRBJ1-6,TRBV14,CASSQVGGTYGSPLHF
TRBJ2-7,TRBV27,CASSLRQGAYEQYF
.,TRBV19,CASSIGPTGEYEQYF
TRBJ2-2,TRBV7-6,CASSATGSNTGELFF
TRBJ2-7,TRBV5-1,CASSLGDRTFYEQYF
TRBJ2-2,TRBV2,CASGRGLEGDTGELFF
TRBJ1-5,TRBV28,CAAAGSQPQHF
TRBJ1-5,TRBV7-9,CASSPTREYSNQPQHF
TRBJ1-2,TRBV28,CASRTKSGGAYYGYTF
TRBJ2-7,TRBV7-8,CASSLPGQVIHEQYF
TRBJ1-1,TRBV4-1,CASSQPTAGKTEAFF
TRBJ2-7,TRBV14,CASSPGQLNYEQYF
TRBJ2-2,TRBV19,CAATGTVNTGELFF
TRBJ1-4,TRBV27,CASSRGGPNEKLFF